This paragraph reports one T cell receptor (beta chain). Antigen: not known. The data are from a study of blood T cells in healthy people across ages. The V and J ends lost 5 bases and 13 bases respectively, with 21 bases between them. Germline lookup yields CDR1 SGHTA and CDR2 FQGNSA. The CDR3 is 14 amino acids. Combining a sample-barcoded 5' primer with a J-beta primer mix, a second PCR ran for roughly 6 to 11 cycles. TCRdb called the 5' RACE reads again in MiXCR, with one record for every CDR3 protein. Of over 600,000 distinct CDR3 sequences listed, around 50% are singletons. Whole-study results and caveats: Comparison with aged donors showed that long-lived donors had more naive CD4+ cells and higher diversity. Among T cells, TCR beta diversity per million cells dropped roughly linearly as age rose.

The sequencing sample was made of blood. The chain has TRBV7-2 and TRBJ2-1; weak D call: TRBD2 (7 bases). This TCR was recovered from a man aged 35 to 55 in good health. The CDR3 DNA sequence: TGTGCCAGCAGCCGCGTGGGGGGGCGGCAGGATCAGTTCTTC. Translation gives CASSRVGGRQDQFF.